These 9 T cell receptor beta chains share one sample of origin, sequenced in a study of early T cells in non-severe SARS-CoV-2 infection. TCRdb re-called the 5' RACE reads with MiXCR, one entry per CDR3 protein. Among tens of thousands of distinct CDR3 sequences listed, about 4.8% were seen once. Sequencing was done on a sample of whole blood. These receptors originate from an adult who was a healthcare worker with PCR-confirmed SARS-CoV-2 infection or an uninfected control (not recorded which).

A few counts support this clonotype. This chain connects TRBV13 to TRBJ2-7; D call uncertain. In germline, CDR1 is PRHDT, CDR2 FYEKMQ (reference sequence). The CDR3 extends over 12 amino acids. V dropped 5 bases and J dropped 2 bases, with 7 bases sitting between them. In DNA, the CDR3 is TGTGCCAGCAGCGGACGGACCTACGAGCAGTACTTC. Its translation is CASSGRTYEQYF.

This clonotype was detected a few times. The chain joins TRBV9 to TRBJ2-5; D is perhaps TRBD2 (5 bases). The CDR3 totals 14 residues. Germline V lookup: CDR1 SGDLS, CDR2 YYNGEE. Trimming removed 0 bases at V and 5 bases at J, with 11 bases between. The CDR3 reads CASSVGGPGETQYF. For the CDR3, the DNA is TGTGCCAGCAGCGTAGGAGGGCCGGGGGAGACCCAGTACTTC.

This clonotype was detected only a few times. The chain has TRBV10-3 and TRBJ1-4; D not certain. The CDR3 is 14 residues long. Deletions cut 3 bases from V and 0 bases from J, with 5 bases between. CDR1 and CDR2 (germline): ENHRY, SYGVKD. CDR3 nucleotide sequence: TGTGCCATCAGTGATACAGCAACTAATGAAAAACTGTTTTTT. It translates to CAISDTATNEKLFF.

This clonotype has at least ten counts. The rearrangement links TRBV5-5 to TRBJ2-7; 15 nucleotides match TRBD2. The CDR3 extends over 16 amino acids. After removal of 3 bases from V and 2 bases from J, the junction contained 3 bases not matched to a gene. CDR1 and CDR2 from the germline V gene are SGHKS and YYEKEE (reference sequence). In DNA form, the CDR3 reads TGTGCCAGCAGCTGGGGACTAGCGGGGGGCGCCTACGAGCAGTACTTC. Encoded protein: CASSWGLAGGAYEQYF.

By sample share, this clonotype is medium-sized. The chain links TRBV11-2 to TRBJ2-4; D might be TRBD2 (5 bases). Germline CDR1 and CDR2: SGHAT and FQNNGV. Trimming took off 3 bases at V and 8 bases at J, with 17 bases between the two ends. The CDR3 sequence is 15 residues long. This chain's CDR3 is CASSLRYGEEDIQYF. The CDR3 nucleotides read TGTGCCAGCAGCTTGAGATATGGAGAGGAGGACATTCAGTACTTC.

This clonotype has a count of ten or more. The chain joins TRBV7-2 to TRBJ1-1; D unresolved. The CDR3 contains 14 residues. V was shortened by 1 base and J by 5 bases, with 11 bases between the two germline ends. Germline lookup yields CDR1 SGHTA and CDR2 FQGNSA. The CDR3 coding sequence is TGTGCCAGCAGCTTAGAACGCGGAAGGACTGAAGCTTTCTTT. Translating gives CASSLERGRTEAFF.

This clonotype was recorded at least ten times. The chain carries TRBV20-1 and TRBJ2-7; 8 bases align to TRBD2. CDR3 length equals 16 residues. V shed 0 bases and J 3 bases; nucleotides not matched to a gene: 10. The germline CDR1 and CDR2 sequences are DFQATT and SNEGSKA (reference sequence). The CDR3 nucleotides are TGCAGTGCTAGAGATACGATGACTAGCGATTTCTACGAGCAGTACTTC. Amino acids: CSARDTMTSDFYEQYF.

About this clonotype itself: Being one base from a much bigger clone, this may be a read error. The chain combines TRBV18 with TRBJ2-1, with TRBD2 matching 7 bases. CDR1 and CDR2 from the germline V gene are KGHSH and LQKENI. The CDR3 has 15 amino acids. Trimming removed 1 base from V and 2 bases from J; junction bases left unmatched: 2. The CDR3 nucleotides read TGTGCCAGCTCACCACTCAGCGGGGCCTACAATGAGCAGTTCTTC. Protein sequence: CASSPLSGAYNEQFF.

This clonotype has ten or more counts. The rearrangement joins TRBV5-1 to TRBJ1-5; TRBD1 might be the D (5 bases). V lost 0 bases, J lost 4 bases, and 8 bases lay in between. The germline V gene has CDR1 SGHRS and CDR2 YFSETQ. The CDR3 spans 14 residues. The CDR3 nucleotides are TGCGCCAGCAGCTTGGTCGAGGGGAATCAGCCCCAGCATTTT. Its translation is CASSLVEGNQPQHF.